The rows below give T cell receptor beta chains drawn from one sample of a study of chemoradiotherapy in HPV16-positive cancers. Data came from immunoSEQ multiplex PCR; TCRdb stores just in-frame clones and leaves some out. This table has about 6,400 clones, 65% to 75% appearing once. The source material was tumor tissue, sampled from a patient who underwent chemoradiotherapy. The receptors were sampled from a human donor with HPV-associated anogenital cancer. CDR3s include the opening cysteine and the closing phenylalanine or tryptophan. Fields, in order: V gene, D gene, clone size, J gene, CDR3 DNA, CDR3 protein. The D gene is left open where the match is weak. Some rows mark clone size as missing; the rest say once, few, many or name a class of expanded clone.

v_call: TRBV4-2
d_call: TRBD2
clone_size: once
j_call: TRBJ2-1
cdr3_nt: TGTGCCAGCAGCCAAGAAGGCCGACTAGCGGGAGTAGGCTCCTACAATGAGCAGTTCTTC
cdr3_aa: CASSQEGRLAGVGSYNEQFF

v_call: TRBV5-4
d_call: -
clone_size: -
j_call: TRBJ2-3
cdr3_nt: TGTGCCAGCAGCAAGGACTCCCCCTCTAGCACAGATACGCAGTATTTT
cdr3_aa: CASSKDSPSSTDTQYF

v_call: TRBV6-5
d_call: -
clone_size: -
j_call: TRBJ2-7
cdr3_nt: TGTGCCAGCAGTTACTCGACTGGCCGACATCTAGGTGAGCAGTACTTC
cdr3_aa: CASSYSTGRHLGEQYF

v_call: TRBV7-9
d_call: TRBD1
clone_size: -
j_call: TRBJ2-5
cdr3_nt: TGTGCCAGCAGCTTAGCGATAGGACAGGGGTACCAAGAGACCCAGTACTTC
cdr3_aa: CASSLAIGQGYQETQYF

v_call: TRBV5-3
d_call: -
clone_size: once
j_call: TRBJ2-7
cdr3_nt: TGTGCCAGCAGACTCGGGACTCGCGAGCAGTACTTC
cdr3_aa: CASRLGTREQYF

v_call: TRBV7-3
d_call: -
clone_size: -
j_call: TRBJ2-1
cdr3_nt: TGTGCCAGCAGCCCCCTGTCAGGCTACAATGAGCAGTTCTTC
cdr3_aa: CASSPLSGYNEQFF

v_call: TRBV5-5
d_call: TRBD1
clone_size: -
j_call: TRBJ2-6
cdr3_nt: TGTGCCAGCAGCGGAAACAGGGGACCACGCTCTGGGGCCAACGTCCTGACTTTC
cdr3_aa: CASSGNRGPRSGANVLTF

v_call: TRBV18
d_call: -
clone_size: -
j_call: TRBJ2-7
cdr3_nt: TGTGCCAGCTCACCAGGGGGCAGGCGGGAGCAGTACTTC
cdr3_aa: CASSPGGRREQYF

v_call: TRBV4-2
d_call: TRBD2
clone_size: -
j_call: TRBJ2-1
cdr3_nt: TGTGCCAGCAGCAGACGGGAGGGCCCCTCTAATCACAATGAGCAGTTCTTC
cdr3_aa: CASSRREGPSNHNEQFF

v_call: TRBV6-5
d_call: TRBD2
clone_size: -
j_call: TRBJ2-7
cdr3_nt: TGTGCCAGCAGCTACACGGTTGGAGTAGCGGGGTACGAGCAGTACTTC
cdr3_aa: CASSYTVGVAGYEQYF

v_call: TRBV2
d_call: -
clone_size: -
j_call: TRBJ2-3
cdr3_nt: TGTGCCAGCAGGGATACAGGGATCACAGATACGCAGTATTTT
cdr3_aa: CASRDTGITDTQYF

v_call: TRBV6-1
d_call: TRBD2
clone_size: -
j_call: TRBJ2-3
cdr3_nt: TGTGCCAGCAGTGAGGGACTAGCGGGCACAGATACGCAGTATTTT
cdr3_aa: CASSEGLAGTDTQYF

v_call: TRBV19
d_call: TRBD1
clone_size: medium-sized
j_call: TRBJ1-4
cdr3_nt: TGTGCCAGTAGCCACACGGGACAGAGAGAAAAACTGTTTTTT
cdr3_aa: CASSHTGQREKLFF

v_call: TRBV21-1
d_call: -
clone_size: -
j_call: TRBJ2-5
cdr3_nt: TGTGCCAGCAGCAACCACAGAAGGACAGGGGAGTTGAAGACCCAGTACTTC
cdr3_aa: CASSNHRRTGELKTQYF

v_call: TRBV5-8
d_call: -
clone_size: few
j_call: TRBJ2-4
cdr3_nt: TGTGCCAGCAGCTTGACCCCTCGGCTAGCCAAAAACATTCAGTACTTC
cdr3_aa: CASSLTPRLAKNIQYF

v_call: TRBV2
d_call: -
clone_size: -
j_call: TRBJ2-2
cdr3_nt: TGTGCCAGCAGTCGGGCAAGGACAGTCTCAACATTAAACACCGGGGAGCTGTTTTTT
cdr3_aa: CASSRARTVSTLNTGELFF

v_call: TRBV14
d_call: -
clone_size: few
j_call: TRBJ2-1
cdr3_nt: TGTGCCAGCAGCCAAGCCTCCGCCTACAATGAGCAGTTCTTC
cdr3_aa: CASSQASAYNEQFF

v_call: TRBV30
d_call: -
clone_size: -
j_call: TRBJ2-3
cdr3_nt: TGTGCCTGGAGTCGTGGTACGCAGTATTTT
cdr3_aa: CAWSRGTQYF

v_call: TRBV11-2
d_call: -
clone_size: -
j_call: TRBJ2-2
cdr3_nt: TGTGCCAGCAGCAAGAGGCTAGCGAGTGGGACCGGGGAGCTGTTTTTT
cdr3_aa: CASSKRLASGTGELFF

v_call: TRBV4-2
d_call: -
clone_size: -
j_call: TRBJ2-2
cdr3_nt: TGTGCCAGCAGCCCTGGGACCTTGAACACCGGGGAGCTGTTTTTT
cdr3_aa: CASSPGTLNTGELFF

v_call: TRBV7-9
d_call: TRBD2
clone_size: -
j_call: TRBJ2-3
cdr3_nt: TGTGCCAGCAGCTCGAAACTAGCGGGCTTCACAGATACGCAGTATTTT
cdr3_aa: CASSSKLAGFTDTQYF

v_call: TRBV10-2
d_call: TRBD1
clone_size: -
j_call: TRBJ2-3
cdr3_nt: TGCGCCAGCAGTCACAGGGGGCGCCCCACAGATACGCAGTATTTT
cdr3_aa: CASSHRGRPTDTQYF

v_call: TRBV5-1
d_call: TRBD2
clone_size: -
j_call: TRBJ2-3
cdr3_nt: TGCGCCAGCCGGACTAGCGGGGGCACAGATACGCAGTATTTT
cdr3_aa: CASRTSGGTDTQYF

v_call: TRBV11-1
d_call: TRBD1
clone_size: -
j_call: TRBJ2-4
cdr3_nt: TGTGCCAGCAGCTCACAGGGGGATCTAGCCAAAAACATTCAGTACTTC
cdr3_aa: CASSSQGDLAKNIQYF

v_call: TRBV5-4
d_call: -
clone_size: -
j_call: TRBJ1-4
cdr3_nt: TGTGCCAGCAGCTATCAGGGGAGGAATGAAAAACTGTTTTTT
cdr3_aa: CASSYQGRNEKLFF

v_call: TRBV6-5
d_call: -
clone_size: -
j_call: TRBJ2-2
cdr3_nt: TGTGCCAGCAGTTACTCAATCGGGAAGGACACCGGGGAGCTGTTTTTT
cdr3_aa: CASSYSIGKDTGELFF

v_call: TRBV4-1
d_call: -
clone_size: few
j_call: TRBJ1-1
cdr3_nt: TGCGCCAGCAGCCAAGCAGATCATCGACAGTCCAACACTGAAGCTTTCTTT
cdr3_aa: CASSQADHRQSNTEAFF

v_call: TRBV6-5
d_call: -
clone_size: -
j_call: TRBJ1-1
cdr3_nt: TGTGCCAGCTATACTTCGGGCCTTGAAGCTTTCTTT
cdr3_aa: CASYTSGLEAFF

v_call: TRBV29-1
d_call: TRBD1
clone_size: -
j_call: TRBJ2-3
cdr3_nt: TGCAGCGTGCGGACAGGGGGAAACACAGATACGCAGTATTTT
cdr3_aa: CSVRTGGNTDTQYF

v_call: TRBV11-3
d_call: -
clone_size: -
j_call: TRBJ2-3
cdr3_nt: TGTGCCAGCAGCTCCCCTACTAACACAGATACGCAGTATTTT
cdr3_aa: CASSSPTNTDTQYF

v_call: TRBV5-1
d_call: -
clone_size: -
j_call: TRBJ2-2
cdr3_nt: TGCGCCAGCAGCTTGGGAGGGGTCACCGGGGAGCTGTTTTTT
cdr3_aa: CASSLGGVTGELFF

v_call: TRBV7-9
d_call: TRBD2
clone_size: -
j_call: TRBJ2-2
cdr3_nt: TGTGCCAGCCCAAAGAGCGGGAGCGCCGGGGAGCTGTTTTTT
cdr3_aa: CASPKSGSAGELFF

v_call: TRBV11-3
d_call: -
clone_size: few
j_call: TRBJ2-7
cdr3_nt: TGTGCCAGCAGCTCTGGACGGAGCTACGAGCAGTACTTC
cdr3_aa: CASSSGRSYEQYF

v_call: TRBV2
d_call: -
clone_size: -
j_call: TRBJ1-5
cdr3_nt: TGTGCCAGCAGTAACCCATGGGAGGGGGGCCATCAGCCCCAGCATTTT
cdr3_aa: CASSNPWEGGHQPQHF

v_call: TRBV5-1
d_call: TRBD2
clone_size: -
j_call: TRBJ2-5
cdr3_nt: TGCGCCAGCAGCACCTCCGGGACTAGCGAAGAGACCCAGTACTTC
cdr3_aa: CASSTSGTSEETQYF

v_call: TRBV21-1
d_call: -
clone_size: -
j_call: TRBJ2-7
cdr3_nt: TGTGCCAGCGATGGGGACAGGGCCTACGAGCAGTACTTC
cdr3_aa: CASDGDRAYEQYF

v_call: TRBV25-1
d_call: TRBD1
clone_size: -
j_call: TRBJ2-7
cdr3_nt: TGTGCCAGCAGTGGTTGGACAGGGGACGTCTCCTACGAGCAGTACTTC
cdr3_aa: CASSGWTGDVSYEQYF